The 25 T cell receptor beta chains below were found in one sample sequenced in a study of tumor-infiltrating lymphocytes in primary liver carcinoma (dated by TCRdb to the late 2010s). Data came from an Illumina HiSeq 2500. Starting from roughly 500 ng total RNA, TCRbeta-specific cDNA was produced by reverse transcription with a constant-region primer and ProtoScript II reverse transcriptase. The TCRbeta libraries were prepared through three rounds of nested multiplex PCR following a slightly modified ARM-PCR procedure. Each of the first two PCR rounds ran for approximately 10 cycles using multiplex TRBV1-TRBV30 forward primers together with a Cbeta reverse primer. TCRdb reprocessed the public reads (quality trimming at Q25 with fastp, clone calling with MiXCR) and kept in-frame beta chains. CDR3 protein sequences are deduplicated, and each keeps its most common genes and DNA. This sample holds more than 60,000 distinct CDR3 sequences; approximately 70% were observed only once. About 30% of the sample belongs to the ten largest clones.

Total RNA and DNA were co-extracted from about 19-30 mg of bulk tissue with the AllPrep DNA/RNA mini kit, without cell sorting. Input material: liver tumor tissue from sampling region 4. The sample's cell subset or site label, decoded: tumor region T4, right-lateral pole. Receptor source: a man in his forties with primary liver carcinoma and hepatitis B virus infection.

For this clonotype: One junction end disagrees with the germline gene, perhaps due to a read error. The chain joins TRBV29-1 to TRBJ2-5, with a possible D match to TRBD2 (5 bases). This CDR3 comprises 14 residues. Germline V gives CDR1 SQVTM, CDR2 ANQGSEA. CDR3 DNA sequence: TGCAGCGTTCGTGGTCTTGCGCGGGCAGAGGCCCAGTACTTC. Protein sequence: CSVRGLARAEAQYF.

This clonotype was detected only a few times. The rearrangement joins TRBV11-2 to TRBJ2-7; no clear D gene. V was cut by 1 base and J by 3 bases, with 7 bases left in between. There are 13 residues in the CDR3. Germline V gene lookup returns CDR1 SGHAT and CDR2 FQNNGV. The CDR3 DNA reads as TGTGCCAGCAGCTTAGCTAGGAGCTACGAGCAGTACTTC. As protein: CASSLARSYEQYF.

This clonotype appeared a few times. The chain carries TRBV5-1 and TRBJ1-1, with D perhaps TRBD1 (6 bases). Trimming removed 2 bases from V and 7 bases from J, with 18 bases in between. The germline gives CDR1 SGHRS, CDR2 YFSETQ. The CDR3 length is 15 residues. The CDR3 sequence is CASSFDLRGRDEAFF. In DNA, the CDR3 is TGCGCCAGCAGCTTCGACCTCAGGGGACGGGATGAAGCTTTCTTT.

Comment on this clonotype: It is unclear where the CDR3 begins or ends on the DNA, so no DNA is shown, and the CDR3 is as TCRdb lists it. The chain combines TRBV11-2 with TRBJ1-2; the listed D gene, TRBD1, was not tested against the DNA. Germline CDR1 and CDR2: SGHAT and FQNNGV. The CDR3 numbers 14 amino acids, ends counted. This CDR3 reads CAYRERDTTYGCTF.

Remarks on this clonotype: Just one base apart from a much larger clone, this may be a read error. The rearrangement joins TRBV5-1 to TRBJ2-5; D is perhaps TRBD2 (5 bases). The germline CDR1 and CDR2 sequences are SGHRS and YFSETQ. The CDR3 extends over 13 amino acids. The CDR3 coding sequence is TGCGCCATCAGCGCCGGGGAGCTGGAGACCCAGTACTTC. Its translation: CAISAGELETQYF.

The J gene is TRBJ2-7, the V gene TRBV6-5, with unresolved D. Germline CDR1 and CDR2: MNHEY and SVGAGI. This CDR3 is 14 amino acids long. With 2 bases removed from V and 6 bases from J, the gap between germline ends came to 14 bases. DNA of the CDR3: TGTGCCAGCAGTTACCAGCCAACCCCTCCCGAGCAGTACTTC. It specifies CASSYQPTPPEQYF.

The chain combines TRBV6-4 with TRBJ2-2; no firm D call. Germline V gene data show CDR1 as MRHNA and CDR2 as SNTAGT. The CDR3 has 13 amino acids. Trimming shortened V by 0 bases and J by 7 bases, and 6 bases separated the two germline ends. The CDR3 coding sequence is TGTGCCAGCAGTGACTCGGATATCGGGGAGCTGTTTTTT. Translating it yields CASSDSDIGELFF.

The chain links TRBV18 to TRBJ2-2, with D perhaps being TRBD1 or TRBD2 (6 bases each). V lost 1 base and J lost 4, with 19 bases in between. This CDR3 has 18 residues. CDR1 is KGHSH, CDR2 LQKENI, per germline. In nucleotides, the CDR3 is TGTGCCAGCTCACCACTGGTCTTGGGACACGGGAGCACCGGGGAGCTGTTTTTT. Translation gives CASSPLVLGHGSTGELFF.

This clonotype was detected many times. The V gene is TRBV29-1, the J gene TRBJ2-5; 7 bases align to TRBD1. This CDR3 has 15 residues. Germline CDR1 is SQVTM and CDR2 is ANQGSEA. After removal of 5 bases from V and 4 bases from J, the junction contained 13 bases not matched to a gene. Written as DNA, the CDR3 is TGCAGCGTTTTACGAGGGGGCGGTGTAGGAGAGACCCAGTACTTC. Translated, it gives CSVLRGGGVGETQYF.

For this clonotype: This may stem from a read error, because a much larger clone lies one nucleotide away. This rearrangement joins TRBV6-4 to TRBJ2-2; D is perhaps TRBD2 (5 bases). Germline CDR1 is MRHNA and CDR2 is SNTAGT. The germline V and J ends were trimmed by 4 bases and 7 bases, with 10 bases remaining between them. CDR3 length: 13 residues. Here the CDR3 reads CASSVSGIGELFF. CDR3 in DNA: TGTGCCAGCAGTGTGAGCGGCATCGGGGAGCTGTTTTTT.

Concerning this clonotype itself: Relative to the germline gene, one junction end is altered; a read error may explain this. The gene calls are TRBV4-1 and TRBJ1-3; weak D call: TRBD1 (6 bases). Germline CDR1 reads MGHRA; CDR2 reads YSYEKL. The CDR3 consists of 15 residues. The CDR3: CVSSLDRSPGRTIYF. The CDR3 nucleotides are TGCGTCAGCAGCCTTGACAGGTCCCCTGGACGCACCATATATTTT.

This sequence joins TRBV7-8 and TRBJ2-3, with 9 bases lining up with TRBD2. This CDR3 has 16 amino acids. Germline V gene sequence: CDR1 SGHVS, CDR2 FQNEAQ. J lost 6 bases, V lost 8 bases, and 15 bases had no gene match. CDR3: CASLAHAGGPHDTQYF. CDR3 coding DNA: TGTGCCAGCTTAGCCCACGCGGGAGGGCCACATGATACGCAGTATTTT.

This clonotype was detected once. One junction end disagrees with the germline gene, perhaps due to a read error. The V gene is TRBV10-3, the J gene TRBJ1-6; 8 nucleotides agree with TRBD1. The CDR3 extends over 14 amino acids. The germline gives CDR1 ENHRY, CDR2 SYGVKD. The DNA for the CDR3 is TGCGCCATCAGTCGCGACAGGGGAGGATCACCCCTCCACTTT. Translation: CAISRDRGGSPLHF.

Turning to this clonotype: A read error is likely, as this CDR3 ends without the conserved phenylalanine or tryptophan. This sequence joins TRBV6-2 or TRBV6-3 and TRBJ2-1, with 11 bases that match TRBD2. The J segment lost 2 bases and the V segment lost 5 bases, leaving 8 bases of the junction unmatched. The germline V gene has CDR1 MNHEY and CDR2 SVGEGT. This CDR3 spans 17 amino acids. Here the CDR3 reads CASSDPTSGRAYNEQFS. The CDR3 DNA sequence: TGTGCCAGCAGTGACCCAACTAGCGGGAGAGCCTACAATGAGCAGTTCTCC.

On this clonotype: The germline gene is not matched at one end of the junction; a read error may be the cause. The J gene is TRBJ2-7, the V gene TRBV14; D uncertain. Germline V CDR1 and CDR2: SGHDN, FVKESK. The CDR3 is 12 residues long. CDR3 sequence reads: CASRQDGAMQYF. DNA of the CDR3: TGTGCCAGCAGACAAGACGGAGCGATGCAGTACTTC.

As for this clonotype: Here the CDR3 omits its conserved ending phenylalanine or tryptophan, so a read error is the likely source. The CDR3 here is CASSYSRSGTDTQYY. CDR3 bases: TGTGCCAGCAGTTATAGCAGGAGCGGGACAGATACGCAGTATTAT. J is TRBJ2-3 and V is TRBV6-6; D is possibly TRBD2 (6 bases). Germline V gives CDR1 MNHNY, CDR2 SVGAGI (reference sequence). This CDR3 spans 15 amino acids. Trimming took off 3 bases at V and 3 bases at J, with 13 bases between the two ends.

As regards this clonotype: A much larger clone is a single base away; this may be a read error. The chain is built from TRBV28 and TRBJ2-1, with D perhaps matching TRBD1 (6 bases). The CDR3 is 16 residues long. Germline lookup yields CDR1 MDHEN and CDR2 SYDVKM. DNA of the CDR3: TGTGCCAGCAGTACTCAGGACAGACACTCCTTCAATGAGCAGTTCTTC. As protein: CASSTQDRHSFNEQFF.

This clonotype was seen at least ten times. The chain employs TRBV4-2 and TRBJ2-1; 10 bases match TRBD1. Trimming cost V 0 bases and J 8 bases; bases outside gene matches: 13. Germline V gene lookup returns CDR1 LGHNA and CDR2 YNFKEQ. This CDR3 region has 18 residues. The CDR3 DNA sequence: TGTGCCAGCAGCCAAGACAGGATAACGGACAGGGGGGGATATGAGCAGTTCTTC. This translates into CASSQDRITDRGGYEQFF.

This clonotype occurred many times. The rearrangement joins TRBV7-9 to TRBJ2-7; D remains ambiguous. The CDR3 spans 14 residues. V dropped 4 bases and J dropped 0 bases, with 10 bases sitting between them. The germline CDR1 and CDR2 sequences are SEHNR and FQNEAQ (reference sequence). DNA of the CDR3: TGTGCCAGCAGCTCGCAGTGGCTCTCCTACGAGCAGTACTTC. This gives the protein CASSSQWLSYEQYF.

This chain connects TRBV5-8 to TRBJ2-1, with TRBD2 as a possible D gene (5 bases). Germline V gene sequence: CDR1 SGHTS, CDR2 YDEGEE. This CDR3 is 16 amino acids long. CDR3 residues: CGSSLGLFGAYNEQFF. For the CDR3, the DNA is TGTGGTAGCAGCCTCGGACTCTTTGGGGCCTACAATGAGCAGTTCTTC.

This clonotype was recorded once. A much larger clone differs from this one at a single base, so this may be a read error. The chain joins TRBV5-1 to TRBJ2-5; 13 bases are a match to TRBD2. Germline V gene sequence: CDR1 SGHRS, CDR2 YFSETQ. This CDR3 contains 15 residues. DNA of the CDR3: TGCGTCAGCAGCACCGGGACTAGCGGGAAAGAGACCCAGTACTTC. Protein sequence: CVSSTGTSGKETQYF.

About this clonotype: One end of the junction fails to match germline, which may point to a read error. V and J are TRBV19 and TRBJ2-2; 10 nucleotides agree with TRBD2. Germline V lookup: CDR1 LNHDA, CDR2 SQIVND (reference sequence). This CDR3 comprises 18 residues. CDR3 sequence: CVSTMGAGGSANTGELFF. The CDR3 DNA reads as TGTGTCAGTACCATGGGAGCGGGAGGGTCCGCGAACACCGGGGAGCTGTTTTTT.

Notes on this clonotype: The junction differs from germline at one of its ends, possibly a read error. This sequence joins TRBV6-5 and TRBJ2-1; D gene uncertain. The CDR3 length is 13 residues. Germline V CDR1 and CDR2: MNHEY, SVGAGI. CDR3 nucleotide sequence: TGTGTCAGCAGTTACACTGACAACAATGAGCAGTTCTTC. The encoded protein is CVSSYTDNNEQFF.

Many counts were recorded for this clonotype. The chain has TRBV6-5 and TRBJ1-6, with TRBD1 as a possible D gene (5 bases). Trimming took 6 bases from V and 7 from J, leaving 13 bases between them. Germline CDR1 MNHEY, CDR2 SVGAGI. The CDR3 is made up of 14 amino acids. In DNA, the CDR3 is TGTGCCAGCAGACCCGGGACGGGAAATTCACCCCTCCACTTT. Translated: CASRPGTGNSPLHF.

On this clonotype itself: An end of the junction differs from the germline gene, which may be a read error. CDR3 protein: CACSQTSVYNEQLF. The DNA for the CDR3 is TGTGCCTGTAGTCAGACTAGCGTGTACAATGAGCAGCTCTTC. The rearrangement joins TRBV11-2 to TRBJ2-1; 8 bases match TRBD2. The CDR3 is 14 residues long. Germline CDR1 and CDR2: SGHAT and FQNNGV.